This T cell receptor beta chain was retrieved from a study of human T cells and chemical hapten exposure. Whole-study results and caveats: Unchanged with DPC sensitization were TCRs above 1 in 1000 frequency.

The CDR3 consists of 15 residues. J lost 4 bases, V lost 5 bases, and 11 bases had no gene match. The germline V gene encodes CDR1 DFQATT and CDR2 SNEGSKA (reference sequence). Time point defined: healthy volunteer bleed at 2 weeks. Total RNA extraction was carried out from unfractionated whole blood. Individual cDNA molecules had unique molecular identifiers attached to them by the library. In the authors' methods: Across samples, TCR counts had a median of roughly 91,000 and ranged from 23,224 to 690,600. MiXCR, run by TCRdb on the RACE reads, gives a single entry per CDR3 protein. What appears here as the V and J calls and clone size reflects TCRdb's work, not the paper's. Seen here are 75,000 to 100,000 distinct CDR3 sequences, around 9% observed once, and the top ten hold 2.9%. Notes on this clonotype: Its specificity is unknown.

This sequence originates from a female donor in good health. Some clones in this sample may be carry-over from other donors' samples. The rearrangement links TRBV20-1 to TRBJ2-1; 7 bases line up with TRBD2. The sequenced material came from whole blood. CDR3: CSASGQRGRYNEQFF. The CDR3 DNA reads TGCAGTGCTTCCGGCCAGCGGGGTCGATACAATGAGCAGTTCTTC.